This T cell receptor beta chain was recorded in a study of cytomegalovirus exposure and HLA in healthy donors. 13 Jbeta primers and 60 Vbeta primers were used for the PCR. Authors' data handling: About 10 million of 80 million to 85 million unique TCR beta chains were shared, per a later count. Libraries were prepared by immunoSEQ multiplex PCR; TCRdb keeps only in-frame clonotypes and omits some of them. The D gene and trimming were derived from the DNA, and the V and J assignments and clone size from that table. The table records fewer than 150,000 clones, around 77% of them present only once. Study conclusions and caveats: A few CMV-associated chains proved CMV antigen-specific in vitro. Exclusion applied to some V segments, including TRBV6-2 and TRBV6-3, as they were indistinguishable. A prior analysis recorded that most TCR beta V segments were productive about 90% or about 30% of the time.

Turning to this clone: Its target is not known.

Germline-derived CDR1 and CDR2 are SNHLY and FYNNEI. With 7 bases clipped from V and 10 bases from J, the junction kept 7 bases outside the gene matches. The CDR3 is made up of 12 amino acids. The specimen sequenced was PBMCs. The rearrangement joins TRBV2 to TRBJ2-1; 7 nucleotides align to TRBD1. This clonotype was sampled from a man aged 50 to 59 in good health and CMV-seropositive. The CDR3 DNA is TGTGCCAGCACCCGACAGGGTAAAGAGCAGTTCTTC. Translation: CASTRQGKEQFF.